One and the same sample provided the 25 T cell receptor beta chains below, sequenced in a study of PD-L1 blockade in urothelial cancer. This table comes from immunoSEQ multiplex PCR, and its TCRdb copy is limited to in-frame clones, with some not included. The repertoire consists of approximately 50,000 clones, with around 80% occurring once and the leading ten covering 2.5% to 3.5%. Indicated time point: pretreatment peripheral blood. The sequencing used PBMCs, collected around atezolizumab (anti-PD-L1) treatment. These receptors were obtained from a man aged 70 or older with urothelial cancer.

The CDR3 spells CASSPGTGGPYEQYF. In DNA form, the CDR3 reads TGTGCCAGCAGCCCCGGGACAGGGGGACCCTACGAGCAGTACTTC. The chain carries TRBV11-2 and TRBJ2-7; 11 bases align to TRBD1. There are 15 residues in the CDR3. Trimming cost V 5 bases and J 2 bases; bases outside gene matches: 5. Germline lookup yields CDR1 SGHAT and CDR2 FQNNGV.

This chain connects TRBV15 to TRBJ2-7, with no clear D. V was cut by 1 base and J by 5 bases, with 6 bases left in between. Germline lookup yields CDR1 LNHNV and CDR2 YYDKDF (reference sequence). This CDR3 spans 12 amino acids. The CDR3 loop reads CATSRGQDEQYF. The CDR3 bases are TGTGCCACCAGCAGAGGACAAGACGAGCAGTACTTC.

V usage is TRBV4-1 and J usage is TRBJ2-5; TRBD2 aligns across 10 bases. V lost 3 bases and J lost 2; bases outside the gene matches: 6. This CDR3 has 16 residues. CDR1 is MGHRA, CDR2 YSYEKL, per germline. Here the CDR3 reads CASSQGGLAVQETQYF. In DNA, the CDR3 is TGCGCCAGCAGCCAGGGCGGACTAGCGGTACAAGAGACCCAGTACTTC.

The chain combines TRBV15 with TRBJ1-2; no clear D. CDR1 and CDR2 (germline): LNHNV, YYDKDF (reference sequence). Trimming shortened V by 0 bases and J by 3 bases, and 8 bases separated the two germline ends. The CDR3 runs 14 residues. The CDR3 here is CATSRDLADYGYTF. The CDR3 DNA sequence: TGTGCCACCAGCAGAGATTTGGCCGACTATGGCTACACCTTC.

In its sample, this clone was seen once. This chain connects TRBV29-1 to TRBJ2-1; no clear D gene. The CDR3 totals 17 residues. Germline assignment: CDR1 SQVTM and CDR2 ANQGSEA. V dropped 6 bases and J dropped 6 bases, with 27 bases sitting between them. The CDR3 DNA is TGCAGCGTGCTCCCCACTCGTTCCGATTTTAAGATCAATGAGCAGTTCTTC. The encoded protein is CSVLPTRSDFKINEQFF.

This chain uses TRBV9 with TRBJ2-7; possible D gene TRBD1, 5 bases. Trimming stripped 5 bases from V and 2 bases from J, with 14 bases between. This CDR3 contains 14 residues. Germline lookup yields CDR1 SGDLS and CDR2 YYNGEE. CDR3 nucleotides: TGTGCCAGCAGTCCCTTAGGGGATACCTACGAGCAGTACTTC. It yields the protein CASSPLGDTYEQYF.

J is TRBJ1-2 and V is TRBV7-3, with D possibly TRBD1 on 6 matching bases. In germline, CDR1 is SGHTA, CDR2 FQGTGA. Trimming took off 5 bases at V and 6 bases at J, with 19 bases between the two ends. CDR3 length equals 15 residues. The CDR3 spells CASSHGPTGYHGYTF. Here the CDR3 DNA reads TGTGCCAGCAGCCACGGACCAACAGGGTATCATGGCTACACCTTC.

This clone is medium-sized in the sample. The rearrangement links TRBV11-3 to TRBJ2-1; TRBD1 matches 7 bases. J gave up 5 bases and V 0 bases, and 7 bases lay outside the gene matches. The CDR3 length is 16 residues. Germline V CDR1 and CDR2: SGHNT, YENEEA. Here the CDR3 DNA reads TGTGCCAGCAGCTTAGATTTGAGACAGGGTCACAATGAGCAGTTCTTC. Its protein is CASSLDLRQGHNEQFF.

The chain links TRBV27 to TRBJ2-3, with 11 bases matching TRBD2. The CDR3 is 20 amino acids. Germline assignment: CDR1 MNHEY and CDR2 SMNVEV (reference sequence). J lost 1 base, V lost 6 bases, and 18 bases had no gene match. The CDR3 sequence is CASSQSSGSGRAQGTDTQYF. The CDR3 region has the DNA TGTGCCAGCAGCCAATCCTCGGGTAGCGGGAGGGCCCAGGGCACAGATACGCAGTATTTT.

CDR3 sequence reads: CASRGGLAGAYEQYF. The CDR3 DNA sequence: TGTGCCAGCAGGGGCGGACTAGCGGGAGCCTACGAGCAGTACTTC. The rearrangement uses TRBV13 and TRBJ2-7; TRBD2 aligns across 13 bases. CDR3 length equals 15 residues. V lost 6 bases and J lost 2; bases outside the gene matches: 4. Per the germline V gene, CDR1 is PRHDT and CDR2 is FYEKMQ (reference sequence). The entire variable domain, with the rest obtained from reference TRBV13 and TRBJ2-7, is as follows: AAGVIQSPRHLIKEKRETATLKCYPIPRHDTVYWYQQGPGQDPQFLISFYEKMQSDKGSIPDRFSAQQFSDYHSELNMSSLELGDSALYFCASRGGLAGAYEQYFGPGTRLTVT.

The V and J genes are TRBV9 and TRBJ1-2; 9 positions match TRBD1. Germline CDR1 and CDR2: SGDLS and YYNGEE. Trimming took 3 bases from V and 5 from J; bases not matched to a gene: 2. The CDR3 runs 13 residues. CDR3 sequence: CASSDGQGYGYTF. In DNA, the CDR3 is TGTGCCAGCAGCGATGGACAGGGGTATGGCTACACCTTC.

The J gene is TRBJ1-2, the V gene TRBV5-6; D is uncertain. Trimming removed 0 bases from V and 1 base from J, with 13 bases in between. The CDR3 covers 16 residues. The germline V gene has CDR1 SGHDT and CDR2 YYEEEE. CDR3 DNA sequence: TGTGCCAGCAGCTTGGCCGTTGGTGGCCTTAACTATGGCTACACCTTC. It is translated as CASSLAVGGLNYGYTF.

The chain combines TRBV6-1 with TRBJ2-1; D is perhaps TRBD1 (6 bases). CDR1 is MNHNS and CDR2 is SASEGT in the germline V gene. V was cut by 1 base and J by 1 base, with 8 bases left in between. CDR3 length: 15 residues. CDR3 in DNA: TGTGCCAGCAGTGAAGGGGACAAATCCTACAATGAGCAGTTCTTC. This translates into CASSEGDKSYNEQFF.

The J gene is TRBJ2-3, the V gene TRBV10-2; D is possibly TRBD2 (5 bases). The germline V gene encodes CDR1 WSHSY and CDR2 SAAADI. The CDR3 consists of 13 residues. V shed 6 bases and J shed 5 bases, with 12 bases lying between them. CDR3 nucleotides: TGCGCCAGCAGATCGGGATCACGAGATACGCAGTATTTT. This gives the protein CASRSGSRDTQYF.

The V and J genes are TRBV6-1 and TRBJ2-1; 14 bases agree with TRBD2. CDR3 size: 15 residues. Germline values: CDR1 MNHNS, CDR2 SASEGT. V gave up 6 bases and J gave up 8 bases; unmatched junction bases: 6. DNA for the CDR3: TGTGCCAGCAGACCGGGACTAGCGGGAGTCGATGAGCAGTTCTTC. Protein: CASRPGLAGVDEQFF.

The chain links TRBV9 to TRBJ2-5, with a tentative D call TRBD1 (6 bases). The germline gives CDR1 SGDLS, CDR2 YYNGEE. CDR3 length equals 14 residues. The V end was cut by 0 bases, the J end by 5 bases, with 11 bases between. CDR3 loop: CASSVGQGMETQYF. The CDR3 DNA is TGTGCCAGCAGCGTAGGCCAGGGGATGGAGACCCAGTACTTC.

The chain uses TRBV10-1 and TRBJ1-4; 8 positions agree with TRBD1. The length of the CDR3 is 17 residues. Losses at the gene ends were 9 bases for V and 2 bases for J; bases not matched to a gene: 14. Germline assignment: CDR1 WNHNN and CDR2 SYGVQD (reference sequence). As DNA, the CDR3 is TGCGCCAGGGTAGGACAGGGCCACCGAGGGACTAATGAAAAACTGTTTTTT. Translated, it gives CARVGQGHRGTNEKLFF.

Points on this clone: Other DNA sequences within the sample encode an identical CDR3. This chain uses TRBV29-1 with TRBJ1-5; 7 bases agree with TRBD1. The ends lost 4 bases at V and 2 bases at J; junction bases unmatched: 2. Germline V gene data show CDR1 as SQVTM and CDR2 as ANQGSEA. The CDR3 sequence is 13 residues long. The CDR3 is CSVGDSGNQPQHF. DNA for the CDR3: TGCAGCGTTGGGGACAGCGGCAATCAGCCCCAGCATTTT.

This clone was counted a single time. The chain is built from TRBV28 and TRBJ2-7; 8 bases line up with TRBD1. The germline gives CDR1 MDHEN, CDR2 SYDVKM. With V trimmed by 6 bases and J by 8 bases, 12 bases remained unmatched. The CDR3 is 14 residues long. CDR3 DNA: TGTGCCAGCAGGGCCGGGACAGGCGTTTTTAAGCAGTACTTC. It specifies CASRAGTGVFKQYF.

This clone has a handful of counts. The J gene is TRBJ1-2, the V gene TRBV19, with a weak D call TRBD1 (6 bases). Between the trimmed V and J ends, which lost 5 bases and 4 bases, there was a span of 14 bases. The germline V gene has CDR1 LNHDA and CDR2 SQIVND (reference sequence). This CDR3 region has 14 residues. The CDR3 spells CASSERTAFYGYTF. CDR3 DNA: TGTGCCAGTAGTGAGCGGACAGCCTTCTATGGCTACACCTTC.

The chain recombines TRBV4-2 with TRBJ2-5; no clear D gene. Per the germline V gene, CDR1 is LGHNA and CDR2 is YNFKEQ. V was cut by 1 base and J by 4 bases, with 19 bases left in between. This CDR3 is 17 amino acids long. The CDR3 reads CASSQVSINRFGETQYF. In DNA form, the CDR3 reads TGTGCCAGCAGCCAAGTTAGCATCAACCGGTTTGGAGAGACCCAGTACTTC.

The chain uses TRBV29-1 and TRBJ2-7; D perhaps matches TRBD2 (5 bases). The germline gives CDR1 SQVTM, CDR2 ANQGSEA. The length of the CDR3 is 11 residues. Trimming cost V 5 bases and J 6 bases, with 11 bases left between them. CDR3: CSVQNEGEQYF. CDR3 DNA: TGCAGCGTTCAAAATGAGGGCGAGCAGTACTTC.

The chain recombines TRBV5-4 with TRBJ2-7; 13 bases are a match to TRBD2. J was trimmed by 0 bases and V by 4 bases; bases with no gene match: 7. The CDR3 has 17 amino acids. The germline V gene has CDR1 SGHNT and CDR2 YYREEE (reference sequence). Here the CDR3 reads CASSRDTSGRGSYEQYF. CDR3 DNA sequence: TGTGCCAGCAGCCGAGACACTAGCGGGAGGGGCTCCTACGAGCAGTACTTC.

The gene calls are TRBV6-1 and TRBJ2-7, with D tentatively TRBD2 (7 bases). Germline V gene lookup returns CDR1 MNHNS and CDR2 SASEGT. The CDR3 extends over 15 amino acids. V lost 5 bases and J 5 bases, leaving 19 bases between the germline ends. CDR3 coding DNA: TGTGCCAGCAGTCCCTCGGGGGGCACCATCCACGAGCAGTACTTC. Translation: CASSPSGGTIHEQYF.

This clone was seen only a few times. The chain uses TRBV5-1 and TRBJ2-1; TRBD2 is a possible D gene (5 bases). Germline CDR1 is SGHRS and CDR2 is YFSETQ. The CDR3 loop spans 16 amino acids. Between the trimmed V and J ends, which lost 2 bases and 3 bases, there was a span of 15 bases. The CDR3 nucleotides read TGCGCCAGCAGCTTCCTCTCTGGCGGGTTCTACAATGAGCAGTTCTTC. Translating gives CASSFLSGGFYNEQFF.